This TCR beta chain was recovered during a study of shared clonotypes between healthy human individuals. Per germline, CDR1 LNHDA and CDR2 SQIVND (reference sequence). The CDR3 spans 11 residues. Trimming stripped 4 bases from V and 4 bases from J, with 3 bases between. This clone was recorded a few times. Other DNA sequences in this specimen translate into the identical CDR3. TCRdb keeps only in-frame clones here, not all; method: immunoSEQ multiplex PCR. The table shows over a million clones, with 98% occurring only once. The sample taken for sequencing was naive CD4+ T cells sorted from blood. Documented subset: CD45RA+ positively selected. The chain combines TRBV19 with TRBJ2-3, with no clear D. This sequence was found in a man aged 25-40 years in good health. CDR3 in amino acids: CASSRADTQYF. CDR3 in DNA: TGTGCCAGTAGTAGAGCAGATACGCAGTATTTT.